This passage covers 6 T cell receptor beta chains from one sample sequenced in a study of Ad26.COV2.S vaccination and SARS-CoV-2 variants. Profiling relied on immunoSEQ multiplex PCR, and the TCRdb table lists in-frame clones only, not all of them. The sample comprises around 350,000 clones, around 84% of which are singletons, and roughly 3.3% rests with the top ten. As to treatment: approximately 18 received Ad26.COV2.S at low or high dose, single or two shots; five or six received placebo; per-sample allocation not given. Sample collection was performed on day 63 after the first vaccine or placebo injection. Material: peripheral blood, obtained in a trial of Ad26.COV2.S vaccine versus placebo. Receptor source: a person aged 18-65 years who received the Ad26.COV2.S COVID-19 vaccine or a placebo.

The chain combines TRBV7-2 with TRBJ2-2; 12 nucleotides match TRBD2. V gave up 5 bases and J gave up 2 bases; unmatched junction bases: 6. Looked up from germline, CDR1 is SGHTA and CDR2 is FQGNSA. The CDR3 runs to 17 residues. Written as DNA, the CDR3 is TGTGCCAGCAGCCGGACTAGCGGGGTTCTAAACACCGGGGAGCTGTTTTTT. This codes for CASSRTSGVLNTGELFF.

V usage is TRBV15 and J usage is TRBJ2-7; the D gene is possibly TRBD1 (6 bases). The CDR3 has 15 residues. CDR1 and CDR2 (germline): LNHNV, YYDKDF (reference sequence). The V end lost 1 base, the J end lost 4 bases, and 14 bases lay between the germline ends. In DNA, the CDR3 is TGTGCCACCAGCAGAGTACTGGACAGTACTTACGAGCAGTACTTC. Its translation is CATSRVLDSTYEQYF. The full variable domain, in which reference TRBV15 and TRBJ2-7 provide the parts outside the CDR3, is DAMVIQNPRYQVTQFGKPVTLSCSQTLNHNVMYWYQQKSSQAPKLLFHYYDKDFNNEADTPDNFQSRRPNTSFCFLDIRSPGLGDTAMYLCATSRVLDSTYEQYFGPGTRLTVT.

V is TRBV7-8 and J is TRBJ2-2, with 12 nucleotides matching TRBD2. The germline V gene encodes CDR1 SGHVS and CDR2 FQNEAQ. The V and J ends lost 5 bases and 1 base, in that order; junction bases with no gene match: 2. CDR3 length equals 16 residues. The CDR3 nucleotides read TGTGCCAGCAGCCCGGGACTAGCGGGGAACACCGGGGAGCTGTTTTTT. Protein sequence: CASSPGLAGNTGELFF.

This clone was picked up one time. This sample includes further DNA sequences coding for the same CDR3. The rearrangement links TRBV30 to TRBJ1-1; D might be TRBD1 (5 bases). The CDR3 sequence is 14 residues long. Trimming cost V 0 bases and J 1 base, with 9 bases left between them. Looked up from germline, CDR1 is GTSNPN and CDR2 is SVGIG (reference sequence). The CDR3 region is CAWSVGGSNTEAFF. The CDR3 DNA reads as TGTGCCTGGAGTGTCGGGGGGTCGAACACTGAAGCTTTCTTT.

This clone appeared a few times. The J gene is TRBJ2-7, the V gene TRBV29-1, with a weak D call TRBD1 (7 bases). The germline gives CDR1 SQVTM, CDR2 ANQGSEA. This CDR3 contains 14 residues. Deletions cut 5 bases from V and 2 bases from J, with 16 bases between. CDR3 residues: CSVSQGGSTYEQYF. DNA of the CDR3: TGCAGCGTTTCCCAGGGGGGCAGCACCTACGAGCAGTACTTC.

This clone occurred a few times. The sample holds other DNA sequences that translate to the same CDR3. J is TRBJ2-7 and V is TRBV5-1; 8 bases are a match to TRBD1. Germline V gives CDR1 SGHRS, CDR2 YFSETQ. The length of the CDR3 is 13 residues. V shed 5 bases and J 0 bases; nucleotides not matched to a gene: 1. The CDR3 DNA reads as TGCGCCAGCAGAGGACAGGGCTCCTACGAGCAGTACTTC. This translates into CASRGQGSYEQYF.